This T cell receptor (beta chain) was sequenced during a study of a mutant IDH1 vaccine in newly diagnosed glioma. Study at large: A roughly 62% male, approximately 38% female split and a mean age of approximately 38 years characterized treated patients. Earlier care involved radiotherapy, temozolomide, or both, and the majority received both.

On this clone itself: Antigen specificity is unknown.

Assay used: immunoSEQ multiplex PCR; TCRdb lists only in-frame clones, some missing. This table holds more than 45,000 clones, more than 75% found once. CDR1 and CDR2 (germline): SGHTA, FQGNSA. V shed 5 bases, J shed 6 bases, and the junction held 7 bases outside the gene matches. The length of the CDR3 is 15 residues. As for time point: week 35, safety follow-up. Vaccination comprised doses that each held 300 ug of mutant IDH1 20-mer peptide, plus topical imiquimod. The receptor's source is a woman aged 40 to 50 with glioma. The specimen comprised PBMCs, sampled from a glioma patient whose treatment included an IDH1 peptide vaccine. V and J are TRBV7-2 and TRBJ1-4; 9 bases align to TRBD1. The CDR3: CASSLQGAKDEKLFF. The CDR3 DNA reads as TGTGCCAGCAGCCTACAGGGGGCGAAGGATGAAAAACTGTTTTTT.